The source of this TCR beta chain is a study of T cell responses to AZD1222 COVID-19 vaccine. This CDR3 has 14 residues. Germline lookup yields CDR1 SEHNR and CDR2 FQNEAQ (reference sequence). V was cut by 0 bases and J by 1 base, with 6 bases left in between. TCRdb keeps only in-frame clones here, not all; method: immunoSEQ multiplex PCR. Of 150,000 to 200,000 clones in the sample, about 89% are singletons; the top ten hold 1.9%. With regard to this clone: Its antigen is undetermined.

Study-wide results and caveats: Clonal diversity may have been underestimated, and the donors were mostly white British, with more females than males. In all cases, repertoires were sampled only after the peak T cell response.

The specimen was peripheral blood, collected on day 0 of AZD1222 vaccination. This chain uses TRBV7-9 with TRBJ1-1; D not resolved. This receptor was obtained from an adult in good health. The CDR3 loop is CASSLASRNTEAFF. Here the CDR3 DNA reads TGTGCCAGCAGCTTAGCGTCCAGGAACACTGAAGCTTTCTTT.